These T cell receptor beta chains were read from a single sample in a study of T cells in Graves' hyperthyroidism and ophthalmopathy. TCRdb re-analysed the multiplex PCR reads in MiXCR, keeping a single row per CDR3 protein. This sample has about 610,000 distinct CDR3 sequences, with roughly 16% found just once. Source material: blood. These receptors originate from a woman in her thirties or forties with Graves' ophthalmopathy. The CDR3 runs from the conserved cysteine through the conserved F or W. The order of the fields is J gene, V gene, clone size, CDR3 protein. For some rows the clone size is stated as once, few or many, or as a class when expanded; others skip it.

>TRBJ2-2|TRBV30|many
CAWRAGQRTGELFF
>TRBJ2-5|TRBV30|NA
CAWSSSGVAETQYF
>TRBJ1-2|TRBV6-6|many
CASSYRAGTRGYTF
>TRBJ2-7|TRBV11-2|many
CASSFQRGASYEQYF
>TRBJ2-2|TRBV7-3|NA
CASSPDGGELFF
>TRBJ2-2|TRBV7-9|NA
CASSQRGSGELFF
>TRBJ2-2|TRBV18|few
CASSPTGHLNTGELFF
>TRBJ2-7|TRBV28|NA
CASSLFRIRTSSNRSYEQYF
>TRBJ2-6|TRBV5-1|many
CASSLLGANVLTF
>TRBJ2-3|TRBV9|NA
CASSVYGSLTDTQYF
>TRBJ1-1|TRBV19|NA
CASSLTHRDRPFF
>TRBJ1-2|TRBV5-1|many
CASSPSRGGFNYGYTF
>TRBJ2-1|TRBV7-6|NA
CASSPGTSGGHNEQFF
>TRBJ2-5|TRBV5-1|many
CASSGRPEETQYF
>TRBJ2-2|TRBV24-1|NA
CATSSPEGATSTGELFF
>TRBJ2-3|TRBV7-3|many
CASSLDRASTDTQYF
>TRBJ2-1|TRBV3-1|many
CASSHTGSLYNEQFF
>TRBJ1-5|TRBV12-3/TRBV12-4|many
CASSFSESGQPQHF
>TRBJ1-4|TRBV20-1|many
CSARDPSTATTNEKLFF
>TRBJ2-7|TRBV7-2|NA
CASSYPPGAGTYEQYF
>TRBJ2-5|TRBV10-2|NA
CASGPSGQETQYF